The rows below give T cell receptor beta chains drawn from one sample of a study of T cells after yellow fever vaccination. TCRdb redid the calling of the 5' RACE reads with MiXCR, one entry per CDR3 protein. The repertoire holds some 560,000 distinct CDR3 sequences, with roughly 21% as singletons. Sequenced here: PBMCs, sampled 15 days after the yellow fever booster vaccination. These receptors were collected from a man aged 25 to 40 who received the YFV17D yellow fever vaccine. Each CDR3 is given with its conserved first and last residue. D genes are given only for firm matches. Clone size appears in some rows only: once, few, many, or a class for an expanded clone.

CDR3aa	CDR3nt	d_gene	abundance	v_gene	j_gene
CASSYSGTGVGTDTQYF	TGTGCCAGCAGTTACTCGGGTACAGGGGTTGGCACAGATACGCAGTATTTT	TRBD1	many	TRBV6-5	TRBJ2-3
CASSSSGSHSYEQYF	TGTGCCAGCAGCTCTAGCGGGAGCCATTCCTACGAGCAGTACTTC	TRBD2	many	TRBV12-3/TRBV12-4	TRBJ2-7
CASSSTSAGGHIREQFF	TGTGCCAGCAGTTCCACCTCAGCGGGAGGGCACATCCGAGAGCAGTTCTTC	TRBD2	few	TRBV6-2/TRBV6-3	TRBJ2-1
CASSDRQDPTDTQYF	TGCGCCAGCAGCGATCGACAGGACCCCACAGATACGCAGTATTTT	-	-	TRBV5-1	TRBJ2-3
CASSERLAGGSHEQFF	TGCGCCAGCAGTGAACGACTAGCGGGAGGATCGCATGAGCAGTTCTTC	TRBD2	-	TRBV10-2	TRBJ2-1
CASSLMGLSAYEQYF	TGCGCCAGCAGCTTGATGGGGCTCTCCGCCTACGAGCAGTACTTC	-	-	TRBV5-1	TRBJ2-7
CSANLGANEQFF	TGCAGTGCTAATCTAGGGGCCAATGAGCAGTTCTTC	-	few	TRBV20-1	TRBJ2-1
CSARPISGSSYEQYF	TGCAGTGCTAGACCCATTAGCGGGAGCTCCTACGAGCAGTACTTC	TRBD2	-	TRBV20-1	TRBJ2-7
CASSTDRGEDTQYF	TGCGCCAGCAGCACGGACAGGGGAGAGGATACGCAGTATTTT	TRBD1	few	TRBV5-1	TRBJ2-3
CASSQDGDGRARETQYF	TGCGCCAGCAGCCAAGATGGGGACGGGAGGGCCCGAGAGACCCAGTACTTC	TRBD2	-	TRBV4-3	TRBJ2-5
CASRPGTSSEQFF	TGTGCCAGCAGGCCCGGGACAAGCTCTGAGCAGTTCTTC	-	-	TRBV6-1	TRBJ2-1
CASSSKEYF	TGTGCCAGCAGCTCGAAAGAGTACTTC	-	once	TRBV7-2	TRBJ2-5
CASNGEGNTGELFF	TGTGCCAGCAATGGCGAAGGAAACACCGGGGAGCTGTTTTTT	-	-	TRBV28	TRBJ2-2
CASSQRVGQFF	TGTGCCAGCAGCCAAAGGGTCGGGCAGTTCTTC	-	-	TRBV11-2	TRBJ2-1
CASSQGDRDWETQYF	TGTGCCAGCAGCCAAGGGGACAGGGATTGGGAGACCCAGTACTTC	TRBD1	few	TRBV14	TRBJ2-5
CSASERGDRGQDTQYF	TGCAGTGCTAGTGAGAGAGGGGACAGGGGGCAAGATACGCAGTATTTT	TRBD1	few	TRBV20-1	TRBJ2-3
CSVESQLNTEAFF	TGCAGCGTTGAAAGTCAGTTGAACACTGAAGCTTTCTTT	-	many	TRBV29-1	TRBJ1-1
CASSVLAGEGEQFF	TGTGCCAGTAGTGTGCTAGCGGGAGAAGGGGAGCAGTTCTTC	TRBD2	few	TRBV19	TRBJ2-1
CASRTGQENTEAFF	TGTGCCAGCAGGACCGGACAGGAGAACACTGAAGCTTTCTTT	TRBD1	-	TRBV2	TRBJ1-1
CASSAAQGAGYEQYF	TGTGCCAGCAGCGCGGCACAGGGGGCGGGGTACGAGCAGTACTTC	TRBD1	-	TRBV11-2	TRBJ2-7
CASRLAGGPVNEQFF	TGTGCCAGCAGACTAGCGGGAGGGCCGGTAAATGAGCAGTTCTTC	TRBD2	few	TRBV12-3/TRBV12-4	TRBJ2-1
CAISESGIDEQYF	TGTGCCATCAGTGAGTCGGGGATCGACGAGCAGTACTTC	-	-	TRBV10-3	TRBJ2-7
CASNLAGGGEQYF	TGTGCCAGCAACCTAGCGGGAGGGGGCGAGCAGTACTTC	TRBD2	-	TRBV7-2	TRBJ2-7
CASSLGPGVETQYF	TGTGCCAGCAGTTTAGGGCCGGGGGTGGAGACCCAGTACTTC	-	-	TRBV12-3/TRBV12-4	TRBJ2-5
CASSSDRAADTQYF	TGCGCCAGCAGCTCGGACAGGGCGGCAGATACGCAGTATTTT	TRBD1	-	TRBV5-1	TRBJ2-3
CAISAAYEQYF	TGTGCCATCAGCGCGGCATACGAGCAGTACTTC	-	-	TRBV10-3	TRBJ2-7
CASSIFRGNYNEQFF	TGTGCCAGTAGTATTTTTCGCGGGAACTACAATGAGCAGTTCTTC	-	once	TRBV19	TRBJ2-1
CASSKERVSGNTIYF	TGTGCCAGCAGCAAAGAGCGTGTCTCTGGAAACACCATATATTTT	-	few	TRBV7-2	TRBJ1-3
CASSDDSWTEAFF	TGTGCCAGCAGCGACGACAGTTGGACTGAAGCTTTCTTT	-	-	TRBV7-9	TRBJ1-1
CASSYSPKGSRETQYF	TGTGCCAGCAGTTACTCCCCTAAGGGATCCCGAGAGACCCAGTACTTC	-	-	TRBV6-5	TRBJ2-5
CASSFGLAGGVDYNEQFF	TGTGCCAGCAGCTTCGGACTAGCGGGAGGAGTAGACTACAATGAGCAGTTCTTC	TRBD2	-	TRBV7-9	TRBJ2-1
CASSSSGANTGELFF	TGCGCCAGCAGCTCTAGCGGAGCGAACACCGGGGAGCTGTTTTTT	TRBD2	many	TRBV5-1	TRBJ2-2
CASSQDRTGRHSPLHF	TGTGCCAGCAGCCAAGATAGAACAGGGAGGCATTCACCCCTCCACTTT	-	-	TRBV4-2	TRBJ1-6
CASSQDPWGEQFF	TGTGCCAGCAGCCAAGATCCGTGGGGTGAGCAGTTCTTC	-	-	TRBV14	TRBJ2-1
CASHRGPAEAFF	TGTGCCAGTCACAGGGGGCCGGCCGAAGCTTTCTTT	TRBD1	-	TRBV12-3/TRBV12-4	TRBJ1-1
CASSQQGWGNTEAFF	TGTGCCAGCAGCCAACAGGGGTGGGGGAACACTGAAGCTTTCTTT	-	many	TRBV14	TRBJ1-1
CASSYSSSGGLYGYTF	TGTGCCAGCAGTTACTCGAGTTCAGGGGGTCTCTATGGCTACACCTTC	TRBD1	-	TRBV6-5	TRBJ1-2
CASSVVVGPSEAFF	TGTGCCAGCAGCGTAGTTGTGGGTCCCTCCGAAGCTTTCTTT	-	-	TRBV9	TRBJ1-1
CSARIPGPYEQYF	TGCAGTGCTAGGATCCCGGGACCCTACGAGCAGTACTTC	-	few	TRBV20-1	TRBJ2-7
CASSSTTYTQYF	TGTGCCAGCAGCTCAACCACGTATACGCAGTATTTT	-	-	TRBV11-2	TRBJ2-3
CASSLVRLAGSFEQYF	TGTGCCAGCAGCTTAGTCCGACTAGCGGGATCGTTTGAGCAGTACTTC	TRBD2	few	TRBV7-9	TRBJ2-7